This TCR beta chain was documented in a study of cytomegalovirus exposure and HLA in healthy donors. Note on this clone: The same CDR3 arises from other DNA sequences in this sample as well.

Researchers ran the PCR with 60 Vbeta and 13 Jbeta primers. TCRdb's copy holds only in-frame clones and misses some; the assay was immunoSEQ multiplex PCR. The listing contains about 200,000 clones. Sequencing was carried out using PBMCs. This TCR derives from a boy younger than 18 in good health and CMV-seronegative.

The CDR3 DNA is TGTGCCGCCAGACCCCCGTGGGGGGAAGGCTACACCTTC. It is translated as CAARPPWGEGYTF. This chain joins TRBV6-5 and TRBJ1-2; perhaps TRBD1 as D (5 bases). The CDR3 is made up of 13 amino acids. Germline CDR1 reads MNHEY; CDR2 reads SVGAGI. Trimming pared 11 bases from V and 8 bases from J, leaving 21 bases between.